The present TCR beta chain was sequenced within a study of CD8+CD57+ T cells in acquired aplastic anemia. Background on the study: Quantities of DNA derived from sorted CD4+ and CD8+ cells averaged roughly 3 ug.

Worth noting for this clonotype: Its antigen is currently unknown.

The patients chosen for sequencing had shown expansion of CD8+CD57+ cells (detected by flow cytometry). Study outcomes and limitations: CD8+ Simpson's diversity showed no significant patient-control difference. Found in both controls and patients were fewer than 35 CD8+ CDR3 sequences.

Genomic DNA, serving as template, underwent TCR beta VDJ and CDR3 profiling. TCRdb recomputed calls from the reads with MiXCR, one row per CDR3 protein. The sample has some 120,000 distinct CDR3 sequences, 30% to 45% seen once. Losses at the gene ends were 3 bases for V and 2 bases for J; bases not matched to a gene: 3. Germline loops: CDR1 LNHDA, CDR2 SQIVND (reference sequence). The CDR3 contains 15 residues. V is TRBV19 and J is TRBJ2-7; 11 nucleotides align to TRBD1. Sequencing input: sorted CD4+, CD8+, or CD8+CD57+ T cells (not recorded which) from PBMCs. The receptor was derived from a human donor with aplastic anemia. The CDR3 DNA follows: TGTGCCAGTAGTATCGGACAGGGGGCCGCCTACGAGCAGTACTTC. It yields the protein CASSIGQGAAYEQYF.